The 20 T cell receptor beta chains listed next were all sequenced from one sample in a study of cytomegalovirus exposure and HLA in healthy donors. PCR involved 60 Vbeta and 13 Jbeta primers. Clones were read by immunoSEQ multiplex PCR, and TCRdb kept only the in-frame ones, dropping some. The table lists some 200,000 clones, roughly 80% of them singletons. The source material was PBMCs. The receptors come from a man aged 45-65 years in good health and CMV-seronegative.

Points on this clone: A junction end diverges from the germline sequence, so it may reflect a read error. The CDR3 spells CASSVVNGELSF. Here the CDR3 DNA reads TGTGCCAGCAGCGTAGTAAACGGGGAGCTGTCTTTT. The V and J genes are TRBV9 and TRBJ2-2, with D possibly matching TRBD2 (5 bases). The CDR3 length is 12 residues. Germline CDR1 and CDR2: SGDLS and YYNGEE. Supplemented by reference TRBV9 and TRBJ2-2, the full variable domain reads DSGVTQTPKHLITATGQRVTLRCSPRSGDLSVYWYQQSLDQGLQFLIQYYNGEERAKGNILERFSAQQFPDLHSELNLSSLELGDSALYFCASSVVNGELSFGEGSRLTVL.

The chain is built from TRBV9 and TRBJ2-1; 9 bases are shared with TRBD2. Germline CDR1 and CDR2: SGDLS and YYNGEE. The CDR3 runs 16 residues. V lost 4 bases, J lost 0 bases, and 5 bases stayed unmatched. The CDR3 spells CASSPRSGSSYNEQFF. CDR3 sequence (DNA): TGTGCCAGCAGCCCCCGTAGCGGGAGCTCCTACAATGAGCAGTTCTTC.

This chain connects TRBV25-1 to TRBJ2-7, with TRBD2 identical over 7 bases. Germline V lookup: CDR1 MGHDK, CDR2 SYGVNS. The CDR3 totals 15 residues. V was pared by 5 bases and J by 2 bases, with 9 bases of the junction left unmatched. CDR3 coding DNA: TGTGCCAGCAGTTCGGGGAGGGGTTACACCTACGAGCAGTACTTC. Its translation is CASSSGRGYTYEQYF.

The chain joins TRBV28 to TRBJ1-2; D ambiguous. The CDR3 is 16 residues long. V shed 4 bases and J shed 2 bases, with 17 bases lying between them. The V gene's germline CDR1 is MDHEN and CDR2 SYDVKM. The CDR3 here is CASSSASSGINYGYTF. The DNA of the CDR3 is TGTGCCAGCAGTTCCGCTTCTTCGGGGATAAACTATGGCTACACCTTC.

This clone was detected a few times. The chain is built from TRBV19 and TRBJ2-7, with 9 bases fitting TRBD1. J was trimmed by 5 bases and V by 8 bases; bases with no gene match: 7. The CDR3 is 13 amino acids. Germline values: CDR1 LNHDA, CDR2 SQIVND (reference sequence). In DNA form, the CDR3 reads TGTGCCAGTGGGGACAGGGCAGCGCACGAGCAGTACTTC. Its translation: CASGDRAAHEQYF. Full variable domain (missing parts from reference TRBV19 and TRBJ2-7): DGGITQSPKYLFRKEGQNVTLSCEQNLNHDAMYWYRQDPGQGLRLIYYSQIVNDFQKGDIAEGYSVSREKKESFPLTVTSAQKNPTAFYLCASGDRAAHEQYFGPGTRLTVT.

The DNA for the CDR3 is TGTGCCAGCAGTGACTGGACAGGCCTAAATCAGCCCCAGCATTTT. It translates to CASSDWTGLNQPQHF. The chain couples TRBV6-1 to TRBJ1-5, with TRBD1 matching over 7 bases. The CDR3 spans 15 residues. V was clipped by 3 bases and J by 4 bases; unmatched bases: 6. Germline V CDR1 and CDR2: MNHNS, SASEGT.

This chain joins TRBV4-2 and TRBJ2-3, with 13 bases matching TRBD2. Looked up from germline, CDR1 is LGHNA and CDR2 is YNFKEQ. The CDR3 totals 16 residues. Unmatched junction bases numbered 3, after V lost 1 base and J lost 5 bases. CDR3 protein: CASSQGLAGGGDTQYF. In nucleotides, the CDR3 is TGTGCCAGCAGCCAAGGACTAGCGGGAGGCGGAGATACGCAGTATTTT.

The chain links TRBV7-9 to TRBJ2-1; 10 positions agree with TRBD1. From germline, CDR1 is SEHNR and CDR2 FQNEAQ (reference sequence). V lost 5 bases, J lost 6 bases, and 13 bases stayed unmatched. This CDR3 is 17 amino acids long. The DNA for the CDR3 is TGTGCCAGCAGCCCGAGGACCGGGACAGGGGCAGTCAATGAGCAGTTCTTC. It specifies CASSPRTGTGAVNEQFF.

This sequence joins TRBV6-1 and TRBJ2-5; a possible D gene is TRBD2 (5 bases). This CDR3 contains 11 residues. The germline CDR1 and CDR2 sequences are MNHNS and SASEGT. V was pared by 4 bases and J by 11 bases, with 11 bases between. CDR3 sequence (DNA): TGTGCCAGCAGTGGGGCTAGGGAGCAGTACTTC. Protein: CASSGAREQYF.

The chain uses TRBV7-9 and TRBJ1-1; D might be TRBD1 (5 bases). V was trimmed by 6 bases and J by 0 bases, leaving 14 bases between them. The CDR3 sequence is 15 residues long. CDR1 and CDR2 (germline): SEHNR, FQNEAQ (reference sequence). Here the CDR3 reads CASSPGTFVNTEAFF. Written as DNA, the CDR3 is TGTGCCAGCAGTCCAGGGACTTTCGTGAACACTGAAGCTTTCTTT. Variable domain in full (rest from reference TRBV7-9 and TRBJ1-1): DTGVSQNPRHKITKRGQNVTFRCDPISEHNRLYWYRQTLGQGPEFLTYFQNEAQLEKSRLLSDRFSAERPKGSFSTLEIQRTEQGDSAMYLCASSPGTFVNTEAFFGQGTRLTVV.

This clone was counted a few times. The rearrangement joins TRBV6-1 to TRBJ2-7; 7 bases are a match to TRBD2. V dropped 1 base and J dropped 5; count of bases not matched to a gene: 8. This CDR3 comprises 15 residues. The germline V gene has CDR1 MNHNS and CDR2 SASEGT. CDR3 sequence: CASSEGQGGSHEQYF. Here the CDR3 DNA reads TGTGCCAGCAGTGAAGGCCAGGGCGGGAGCCACGAGCAGTACTTC.

The chain combines TRBV9 with TRBJ2-3; 10 nucleotides align to TRBD1. Unmatched junction bases numbered 6, after V lost 2 bases and J lost 0 bases. Germline lookup yields CDR1 SGDLS and CDR2 YYNGEE. The CDR3 is 17 amino acids. The CDR3 sequence: CASSVTGQGFSTDTQYF. CDR3 sequence (DNA): TGTGCCAGCAGCGTCACGGGACAGGGGTTTAGCACAGATACGCAGTATTTT.

The chain recombines TRBV30 with TRBJ2-7; the match to TRBD2 covers 13 bases. The CDR3 has 13 residues. Germline V gene sequence: CDR1 GTSNPN, CDR2 SVGIG (reference sequence). V gave up 5 bases and J gave up 6 bases; unmatched junction bases: 4. The CDR3 nucleotides are TGTGCCTGGGGACTAGCGGGAGCCCGCGAGCAGTACTTC. Its translation is CAWGLAGAREQYF. The complete variable domain, with remaining parts taken from reference TRBV30 and TRBJ2-7, reads SQTIHQWPATLVQPVGSPLSLECTVEGTSNPNLYWYRQAAGRGLQLLFYSVGIGQISSEVPQNLSASRPQDRQFILSSKKLLLSDSGFYLCAWGLAGAREQYFGPGTRLTVT.

This chain uses TRBV6-5 with TRBJ2-7, with D possibly being TRBD2 (7 bases). Germline V gene data show CDR1 as MNHEY and CDR2 as SVGAGI. The V end was cut by 2 bases, the J end by 2 bases, with 16 bases between. This CDR3 contains 16 residues. The chain's CDR3 is CASSYRGGVGAYEQYF. The CDR3 nucleotides read TGTGCCAGCAGTTACAGGGGGGGGGTGGGGGCCTACGAGCAGTACTTC.

The CDR3 bases are TGTGCCAGCAGTGGCATGACAGGGGTCTACGAGCAGTACTTC. It codes for CASSGMTGVYEQYF. The chain has TRBV6-1 and TRBJ2-7, with 8 positions matching TRBD1. In germline, CDR1 is MNHNS, CDR2 SASEGT. This CDR3 has 14 amino acids. The ends lost 4 bases at V and 3 bases at J; junction bases unmatched: 5.

In its sample, this clone was seen once. The chain carries TRBV2 and TRBJ1-1; 8 bases are a match to TRBD1. The V gene's germline CDR1 is SNHLY and CDR2 FYNNEI. The CDR3 is made up of 14 amino acids. V shed 6 bases and J 1 base; nucleotides not matched to a gene: 4. This CDR3 reads CASRGTGRNTEAFF. The CDR3 region has the DNA TGTGCCAGCAGGGGGACAGGAAGGAACACTGAAGCTTTCTTT. The variable domain in full, with the rest retrieved from reference TRBV2 and TRBJ1-1, is EPEVTQTPSHQVTQMGQEVILRCVPISNHLYFYWYRQILGQKVEFLVSFYNNEISEKSEIFDDQFSVERPDGSNFTLKIRSTKLEDSAMYFCASRGTGRNTEAFFGQGTRLTVV.

The rearrangement links TRBV7-8 to TRBJ2-2; D remains ambiguous. Germline loops: CDR1 SGHVS, CDR2 FQNEAQ. With 4 bases removed from V and 2 bases from J, the gap between germline ends came to 2 bases. The CDR3 loop spans 12 amino acids. The DNA for the CDR3 is TGTGCCAGCAGCTCTAACACCGGGGAGCTGTTTTTT. Its protein is CASSSNTGELFF.

The chain links TRBV30 to TRBJ1-1, with 7 bases identical to TRBD1. V was pared by 4 bases and J by 1 base, with 6 bases of the junction left unmatched. This CDR3 comprises 14 residues. Germline lookup yields CDR1 GTSNPN and CDR2 SVGIG (reference sequence). DNA of the CDR3: TGTGCCTGGACTCCGACAGGGCCGAACACTGAAGCTTTCTTT. It specifies CAWTPTGPNTEAFF.

This chain links TRBV5-6 with TRBJ2-3; a possible D gene is TRBD1 (5 bases). The CDR3 is made up of 12 amino acids. Trimming removed 2 bases at V and 5 bases at J, with 6 bases between. CDR1 and CDR2 (germline): SGHDT, YYEEEE. The DNA for the CDR3 is TGTGCCAGCAGCTTCGACAGAGATACGCAGTATTTT. This translates into CASSFDRDTQYF.

Here the CDR3 reads CASSDLGQGYEQFF. The CDR3 DNA reads as TGTGCCAGCAGTGATCTAGGGCAGGGCTATGAGCAGTTCTTC. The chain recombines TRBV25-1 with TRBJ2-1; possibly TRBD1 for D (5 bases). Germline-derived CDR1 and CDR2 are MGHDK and SYGVNS. This CDR3 contains 14 residues. The ends were cut back, 3 bases at V and 8 bases at J, with 14 bases in the middle.